The sequence of this T cell receptor beta chain was determined in a study of CD8+ T cells in alopecia areata. TCR sequencing used cDNA made by reverse transcription of extracted RNA. Using immunoSEQ multiplex PCR, the repertoire was profiled, and TCRdb retains in-frame clones only, with some absent. The sample yields 200,000 to 250,000 clones, over 60% seen once. This clone came up once. Treatment described: oral pan-JAK inhibitor, 5-10 mg twice daily. CDR1 is MGHRA and CDR2 is YSYEKL in the germline V gene. This CDR3 spans 15 amino acids. Trimming took 3 bases from V and 7 from J, leaving 16 bases between them.

Specimen: CD4+ T cells sorted from blood, collected at week 4, from a patient treated with tofacitinib. The gene calls are TRBV4-1 and TRBJ1-5; possibly TRBD1 for D (5 bases). The TCR originated in a human donor with alopecia areata. As DNA, the CDR3 is TGCGCCAGCAGCCAGGGGCCGTCCGGGAACCAGCCCCAGCATTTT. This encodes CASSQGPSGNQPQHF.